The 11 T cell receptor beta chains given below trace back to one sample, sequenced in a study of identical twins. TCRdb redid the calling of the 5' RACE reads with MiXCR, one entry per CDR3 protein. This sample has roughly 280,000 distinct CDR3 sequences; 8% to 9.5% occur once, and the top ten carry approximately 7%. In addition, the sample was reused for a study of yellow fever vaccine responses in identical twins.

The source material was CD8+ T cells sorted from blood. These receptors were taken from a woman between 18 and 29 years old in good health.

Concerning this clonotype: The germline gene is not matched at one end of the junction; a read error may be the cause. The chain joins TRBV6-2 or TRBV6-3 to TRBJ2-4, with unresolved D. Per the germline V gene, CDR1 is MNHEY and CDR2 is SVGEGT. This CDR3 spans 13 amino acids. This CDR3 reads CASSIIQENFQYF. The CDR3 bases are TGTGCCAGCAGTATCATTCAGGAAAACTTTCAGTACTTC.

This clonotype was seen at least ten times. The V gene is TRBV6-1, the J gene TRBJ2-1, with a tentative D call TRBD2 (5 bases). The CDR3 is 14 residues long. The germline gives CDR1 MNHNS, CDR2 SASEGT. Between the trimmed V and J ends, which lost 5 bases and 7 bases, there was a span of 15 bases. CDR3 nucleotides: TGTGCCAGCAGTCCAGACACTAGATCAAATGAGCAGTTCTTC. It translates to CASSPDTRSNEQFF.

This sequence joins TRBV7-9 and TRBJ2-2, with D tentatively TRBD1 (6 bases). The CDR3 covers 16 residues. Trimming shortened V by 0 bases and J by 3 bases, and 11 bases separated the two germline ends. Germline lookup yields CDR1 SEHNR and CDR2 FQNEAQ (reference sequence). Here the CDR3 DNA reads TGTGCCAGCAGCTTAGCGGCGGACAGCTACACCGGGGAGCTGTTTTTT. Amino acid sequence: CASSLAADSYTGELFF.

This clonotype was detected ten times or more. The rearrangement joins TRBV7-9 to TRBJ1-1; unclear D gene. CDR1 is SEHNR and CDR2 is FQNEAQ in the germline V gene (reference sequence). Trimming stripped 5 bases from V and 5 bases from J, with 12 bases between. The CDR3 runs 13 residues. CDR3 sequence reads: CASSLGRRTEAFF. The CDR3 bases are TGTGCCAGCAGCCTCGGCCGGAGGACTGAAGCTTTCTTT.

In its sample, this clonotype was seen a few times. The J gene is TRBJ2-3, the V gene TRBV27, with 12 bases fitting TRBD2. The CDR3 contains 16 residues. Germline V gene lookup returns CDR1 MNHEY and CDR2 SMNVEV (reference sequence). The V gene end was trimmed by 5 bases and the J gene end by 2 bases; junction bases not matched to a gene: 5. CDR3 sequence: CASSPSSGRDTDTQYF. The CDR3 nucleotides read TGTGCCAGCAGTCCCTCTAGCGGGAGGGACACAGATACGCAGTATTTT.

V and J are TRBV4-1 and TRBJ2-7; D ambiguous. This CDR3 is built from 15 residues. The germline gives CDR1 MGHRA, CDR2 YSYEKL. Trimming shortened V by 1 base and J by 0 bases, and 10 bases separated the two germline ends. The CDR3 spells CASSQVYLFSYEQYF. DNA for the CDR3: TGCGCCAGCAGCCAAGTGTACCTTTTCTCCTACGAGCAGTACTTC.

This clonotype was counted at least ten times. This chain uses TRBV6-5 with TRBJ1-4; 7 positions agree with TRBD1. The CDR3 is made up of 15 amino acids. Looked up from germline, CDR1 is MNHEY and CDR2 is SVGAGI. The V and J ends lost 4 bases and 5 bases, in that order; junction bases with no gene match: 7. CDR3 nucleotides: TGTGCCAGCAGTTCTAAAGGGACAGCAAATGAAAAACTGTTTTTT. This gives the protein CASSSKGTANEKLFF.

Points on this clonotype: Since the CDR3 does not end with the conserved phenylalanine or tryptophan, this likely comes from a read error. No DNA is shown, since the ends of the CDR3 on it are uncertain; the CDR3 is the one TCRdb lists. The chain carries TRBV10-2 and TRBJ2-3; the table names TRBD1, a call not compared with the DNA. The CDR3 is made up of 8 amino acids, end residues included. Germline V gene data show CDR1 as WSHSY and CDR2 as SAAADI. The CDR3 protein is CASSQPGI.

This clonotype was counted many times. One end of the junction is discordant with germline, which a read error may explain. J is TRBJ2-3 and V is TRBV7-7; D gene unclear. Germline V gives CDR1 SSHAT, CDR2 FNYEAQ (reference sequence). CDR3 size: 15 residues. The CDR3 nucleotides read TGTGCTAGCAGCCTGGGGTCTGGAAGCACAGATACGCAGTATTTT. Translating it yields CASSLGSGSTDTQYF.

The gene calls are TRBV28 and TRBJ2-1; TRBD2 agrees at 11 bases. Germline-derived CDR1 and CDR2 are MDHEN and SYDVKM. CDR3 length: 16 amino acids. With 4 bases clipped from V and 8 bases from J, the junction kept 10 bases outside the gene matches. CDR3 region: CASSSSGRTISDEQFF. CDR3 DNA: TGTGCCAGCAGTTCTAGCGGGAGGACCATATCGGATGAGCAGTTCTTC.

The rearrangement links TRBV19 to TRBJ2-7; 9 positions match TRBD1. Germline trimming cut 2 bases from V and 3 bases from J; bases unmatched to any gene: 5. Germline-derived CDR1 and CDR2 are LNHDA and SQIVND (reference sequence). The CDR3 consists of 15 residues. The CDR3 DNA reads TGTGCCAGTAGTATAACCGGGACAGGGTACTACGAGCAGTACTTC. Translation gives CASSITGTGYYEQYF.